Listed below are T cell receptor beta chains from one sample, sequenced in a study of shared clonotypes between healthy human individuals. The table came from immunoSEQ multiplex PCR; TCRdb's copy has only in-frame clones and leaves some out. The sample consists of 2,100,000 or so clones, around 95% of them appearing once. Sequencing used naive CD4+ T cells sorted from blood. Every receptor here comes from a man younger than 30 in good health. Both conserved end residues are part of each CDR3. The order of the fields is D gene, CDR3 length, J gene, V gene, clone size, CDR3 protein, CDR3 DNA. The D gene is left open where the match is weak. The size entry is marked missing in some rows and otherwise reads once, few, many or a size class.

d_gene: -
len: 16
j_gene: TRBJ1-2
v_gene: TRBV10-3
abundance: -
CDR3aa: CAISDYRATMGDGYTF
CDR3nt: TGTGCCATCAGTGATTACAGGGCCACAATGGGGGATGGCTACACCTTC

d_gene: TRBD1
len: 15
j_gene: TRBJ2-7
v_gene: TRBV28
abundance: -
CDR3aa: CASSLAGQGAYEQYF
CDR3nt: TGTGCCAGCAGTTTGGCGGGACAGGGAGCCTACGAGCAGTACTTC

d_gene: TRBD1
len: 12
j_gene: TRBJ1-5
v_gene: TRBV19
abundance: -
CDR3aa: CASRGQNQPQHF
CDR3nt: TGTGCCAGTAGGGGACAGAATCAGCCCCAGCATTTT

d_gene: TRBD1
len: 18
j_gene: TRBJ2-2
v_gene: TRBV12-5
abundance: once
CDR3aa: CASGLPRQGIVLPGELFF
CDR3nt: TGTGCTAGTGGTCTGCCCCGACAGGGTATCGTACTACCCGGGGAGCTGTTTTTT

d_gene: TRBD1
len: 16
j_gene: TRBJ1-5
v_gene: TRBV6-1
abundance: -
CDR3aa: CASSERTGRGDQPQHF
CDR3nt: TGTGCCAGCAGTGAAAGGACAGGGCGAGGTGATCAGCCCCAGCATTTT

d_gene: TRBD1
len: 14
j_gene: TRBJ2-1
v_gene: TRBV6-6
abundance: -
CDR3aa: CASSPRDRVSEQFF
CDR3nt: TGTGCCAGCAGTCCCAGGGACAGGGTTAGTGAGCAGTTCTTC

d_gene: TRBD1
len: 16
j_gene: TRBJ2-7
v_gene: TRBV18
abundance: -
CDR3aa: CASSPLGTGGTYEQYF
CDR3nt: TGTGCCAGCTCACCACTTGGGACAGGGGGAACCTACGAGCAGTACTTC

d_gene: -
len: 12
j_gene: TRBJ1-5
v_gene: TRBV12-2
abundance: -
CDR3aa: CASPPGNQPQHF
CDR3nt: TGTGCAAGTCCCCCGGGGAATCAGCCCCAGCATTTT

d_gene: -
len: 13
j_gene: TRBJ2-3
v_gene: TRBV7-9
abundance: -
CDR3aa: CASSPVGTDTQYF
CDR3nt: TGTGCCAGCAGCCCGGTTGGCACAGATACGCAGTATTTT

d_gene: -
len: 11
j_gene: TRBJ2-2
v_gene: TRBV6-5
abundance: -
CDR3aa: CASSDLRELFF
CDR3nt: TGTGCCAGCAGCGACCTTCGGGAGCTGTTTTTT

d_gene: TRBD2
len: 18
j_gene: TRBJ2-1
v_gene: TRBV7-2
abundance: -
CDR3aa: CASSLAGAGGMSYNEQFF
CDR3nt: TGTGCCAGCAGCTTAGCGGGAGCGGGAGGAATGAGTTACAATGAGCAGTTCTTC

d_gene: -
len: 16
j_gene: TRBJ2-2
v_gene: TRBV18
abundance: -
CDR3aa: CASSPNRGVNTGELFF
CDR3nt: TGTGCCAGCTCACCAAATAGAGGGGTGAACACCGGGGAGCTGTTTTTT

d_gene: TRBD1
len: 12
j_gene: TRBJ2-1
v_gene: TRBV11-3
abundance: -
CDR3aa: CASSQQGLGQFF
CDR3nt: TGTGCCAGCAGTCAACAGGGGTTGGGGCAGTTCTTC

d_gene: -
len: 13
j_gene: TRBJ2-1
v_gene: TRBV7-2
abundance: -
CDR3aa: CASRRPPAPLQFF
CDR3nt: TGTGCCAGCCGTCGCCCTCCGGCTCCTCTGCAGTTCTTC

d_gene: -
len: 13
j_gene: TRBJ2-3
v_gene: TRBV7-2
abundance: -
CDR3aa: CASSLLSTDTQYF
CDR3nt: TGTGCCAGCAGCTTATTGAGCACAGATACGCAGTATTTT

d_gene: TRBD1
len: 15
j_gene: TRBJ2-2
v_gene: TRBV4-1
abundance: -
CDR3aa: CASSQLGQYTGELFF
CDR3nt: TGCGCCAGCAGCCAACTGGGACAGTACACCGGGGAGCTGTTTTTT

d_gene: -
len: 14
j_gene: TRBJ2-7
v_gene: TRBV6-6
abundance: -
CDR3aa: CASSYSGNSYEQYF
CDR3nt: TGTGCCAGCAGTTACTCGGGCAACTCCTACGAGCAGTACTTC

d_gene: TRBD1
len: 15
j_gene: TRBJ2-7
v_gene: TRBV6-6
abundance: -
CDR3aa: CASRGTTGQSYEQYF
CDR3nt: TGTGCCAGCAGGGGTACGACGGGACAGTCCTACGAGCAGTACTTC

d_gene: TRBD1
len: 13
j_gene: TRBJ1-1
v_gene: TRBV27
abundance: -
CDR3aa: CASSIGTGGYAFF
CDR3nt: TGTGCCAGCAGTATTGGGACAGGGGGCTACGCTTTCTTT

d_gene: -
len: 15
j_gene: TRBJ1-3
v_gene: TRBV27
abundance: -
CDR3aa: CASRDLRDSGNTIYF
CDR3nt: TGTGCCAGCAGAGACCTAAGAGACTCTGGAAACACCATATATTTT

d_gene: TRBD2
len: 14
j_gene: TRBJ2-1
v_gene: TRBV5-1
abundance: -
CDR3aa: CASSPGVAGGEQFF
CDR3nt: TGCGCCAGCAGCCCGGGGGTAGCGGGGGGCGAGCAGTTCTTC

d_gene: -
len: 13
j_gene: TRBJ2-2
v_gene: TRBV11-2
abundance: -
CDR3aa: CASRPTGPGELFF
CDR3nt: TGTGCCAGCAGGCCCACAGGGCCCGGGGAGCTGTTTTTT

d_gene: -
len: 13
j_gene: TRBJ1-2
v_gene: TRBV2
abundance: -
CDR3aa: CASSARQDYGYTF
CDR3nt: TGTGCCAGCAGTGCGAGGCAGGACTATGGCTACACCTTC

d_gene: -
len: 11
j_gene: TRBJ2-1
v_gene: TRBV10-3
abundance: -
CDR3aa: CAISSYDEQFF
CDR3nt: TGTGCCATCAGTTCATACGATGAGCAGTTCTTC

d_gene: -
len: 13
j_gene: TRBJ2-1
v_gene: TRBV10-2
abundance: -
CDR3aa: CASSSRTDPEQFF
CDR3nt: TGCGCCAGCAGTTCCCGGACCGACCCGGAGCAGTTCTTC

d_gene: -
len: 14
j_gene: TRBJ2-5
v_gene: TRBV7-9
abundance: -
CDR3aa: CASSFWTDQETQYF
CDR3nt: TGTGCCAGCAGCTTCTGGACGGACCAAGAGACCCAGTACTTC

d_gene: -
len: 15
j_gene: TRBJ1-6
v_gene: TRBV6-5
abundance: -
CDR3aa: CASSFLGRENSPLHF
CDR3nt: TGTGCCAGCAGTTTCCTGGGGCGCGAGAATTCACCCCTCCACTTT

d_gene: TRBD1
len: 15
j_gene: TRBJ2-3
v_gene: TRBV7-9
abundance: -
CDR3aa: CASSSRDRGTDTQYF
CDR3nt: TGTGCCAGCAGCTCCCGGGACAGGGGGACAGATACGCAGTATTTT

d_gene: -
len: 13
j_gene: TRBJ1-4
v_gene: TRBV6-5
abundance: -
CDR3aa: CASSSGLSGKLFF
CDR3nt: TGTGCCAGCAGTTCGGGTCTATCAGGAAAACTGTTTTTT

d_gene: -
len: 16
j_gene: TRBJ1-3
v_gene: TRBV12-5
abundance: -
CDR3aa: CASGLGDLHSGNTIYF
CDR3nt: TGTGCTAGTGGTTTGGGGGACCTTCACTCTGGAAACACCATATATTTT

d_gene: TRBD1
len: 11
j_gene: TRBJ2-3
v_gene: TRBV20-1
abundance: -
CDR3aa: CSAGLQGKQYF
CDR3nt: TGCAGTGCTGGGTTACAGGGGAAGCAGTATTTT

d_gene: -
len: 16
j_gene: TRBJ2-7
v_gene: TRBV27
abundance: -
CDR3aa: CASSLSGAGVPYEQYF
CDR3nt: TGTGCCAGCAGTTTATCGGGGGCAGGGGTCCCCTACGAGCAGTACTTC